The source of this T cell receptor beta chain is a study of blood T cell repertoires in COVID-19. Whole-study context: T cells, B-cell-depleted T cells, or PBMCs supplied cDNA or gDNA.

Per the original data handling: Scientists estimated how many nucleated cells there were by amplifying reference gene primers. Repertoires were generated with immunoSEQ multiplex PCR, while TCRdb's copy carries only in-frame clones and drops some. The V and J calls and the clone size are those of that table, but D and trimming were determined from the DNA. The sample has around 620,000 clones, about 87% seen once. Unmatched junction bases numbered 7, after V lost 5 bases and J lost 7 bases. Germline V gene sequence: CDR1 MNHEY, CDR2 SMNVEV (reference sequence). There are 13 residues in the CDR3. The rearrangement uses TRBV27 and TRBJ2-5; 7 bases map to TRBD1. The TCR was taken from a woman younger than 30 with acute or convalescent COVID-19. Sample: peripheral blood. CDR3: CASSTNRGRTQYF. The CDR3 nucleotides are TGTGCCAGCAGTACTAACAGGGGAAGGACCCAGTACTTC.